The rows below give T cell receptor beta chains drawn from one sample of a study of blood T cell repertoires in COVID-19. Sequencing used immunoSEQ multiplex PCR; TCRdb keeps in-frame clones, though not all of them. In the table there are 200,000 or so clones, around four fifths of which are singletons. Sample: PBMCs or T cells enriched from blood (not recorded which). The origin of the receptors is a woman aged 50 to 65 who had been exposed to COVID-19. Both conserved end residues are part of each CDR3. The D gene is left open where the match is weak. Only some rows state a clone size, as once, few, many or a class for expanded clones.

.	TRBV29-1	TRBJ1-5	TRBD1	CSVRQGNNQPQHF	TGCAGCGTGAGACAGGGGAATAATCAGCCCCAGCATTTT
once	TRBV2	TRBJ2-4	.	CATGDRDRAKNIQYF	TGTGCCACTGGGGATCGCGACAGAGCCAAAAACATTCAGTACTTC
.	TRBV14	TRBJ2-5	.	CASSQVRRTQYF	TGTGCCAGCAGCCAAGTCCGGAGGACCCAGTACTTC
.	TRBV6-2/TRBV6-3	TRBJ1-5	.	CASSYSGEGNQPQHF	TGTGCCAGCAGTTACTCGGGGGAGGGCAATCAGCCCCAGCATTTT
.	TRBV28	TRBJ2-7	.	CASKKRGQASYEQYF	TGTGCCAGCAAAAAGCGGGGACAGGCCTCCTACGAGCAGTACTTC
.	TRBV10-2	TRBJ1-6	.	CAAGALMDSPLHF	TGCGCCGCGGGGGCGTTGATGGATTCACCCCTCCACTTT
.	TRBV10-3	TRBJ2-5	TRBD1	CAISLGQGEETQYF	TGTGCCATCAGCCTGGGACAGGGTGAGGAGACCCAGTACTTC
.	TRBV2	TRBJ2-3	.	CASSEGQTDTQYF	TGTGCCAGCAGTGAAGGTCAGACAGATACGCAGTATTTT
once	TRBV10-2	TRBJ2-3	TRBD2	CASGGLAEQGDTQYF	TGCGCCAGCGGGGGACTAGCGGAACAAGGAGATACGCAGTATTTT
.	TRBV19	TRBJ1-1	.	CASSIGTGSAFF	TGTGCCAGTAGTATCGGAACCGGGAGCGCTTTCTTT
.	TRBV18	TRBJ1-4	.	CASSLRQQGTNEKLFF	TGTGCCAGCTCGCTTCGTCAACAGGGCACTAATGAAAAACTGTTTTTT
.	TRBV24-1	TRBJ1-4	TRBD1	CATSAGKTGGNEKLFF	TGTGCCACCAGTGCAGGAAAAACAGGGGGTAATGAAAAACTGTTTTTT
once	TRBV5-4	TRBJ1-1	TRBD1	CASSRGTVNTEAFF	TGTGCCAGCAGCCGGGGGACAGTGAACACTGAAGCTTTCTTT
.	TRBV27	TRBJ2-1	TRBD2	CASSPSRAGGYNEQFF	TGTGCCAGCAGCCCCTCCAGGGCGGGGGGATACAATGAGCAGTTCTTC
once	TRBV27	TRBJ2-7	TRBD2	CASTTSGGAAYEQYF	TGTGCCAGCACGACTAGCGGGGGGGCGGCCTACGAGCAGTACTTC
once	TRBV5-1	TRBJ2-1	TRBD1	CASSPGTGSSNEQFF	TGCGCCAGCAGCCCTGGGACAGGGTCCAGCAATGAGCAGTTCTTC
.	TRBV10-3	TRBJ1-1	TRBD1	CAINGQGKGNEAFF	TGTGCCATCAATGGACAGGGAAAAGGTAATGAAGCTTTCTTT
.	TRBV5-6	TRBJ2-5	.	CASSKDSQETQYF	TGTGCCAGCAGCAAGGACAGTCAAGAGACCCAGTACTTC
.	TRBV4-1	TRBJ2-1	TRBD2	CASSQDLVAPERGRKYNEQFF	TGCGCCAGCAGCCAAGATCTCGTCGCTCCGGAGCGGGGAAGAAAATACAATGAGCAGTTCTTC
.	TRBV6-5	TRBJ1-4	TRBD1	CASGTGNEKLFF	TGTGCCAGCGGGACAGGAAATGAAAAACTGTTTTTT
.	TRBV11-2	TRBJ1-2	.	CASSLGQSGYTF	TGTGCCAGCAGCTTAGGACAGAGTGGCTACACCTTC
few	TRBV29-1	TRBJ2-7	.	CSVGTVYEQYF	TGCAGCGTTGGGACAGTATACGAGCAGTACTTC
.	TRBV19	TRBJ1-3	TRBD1	CASSPRTGPSSGNTIYF	TGTGCCAGTAGTCCAAGGACAGGACCAAGCTCTGGAAACACCATATATTTT
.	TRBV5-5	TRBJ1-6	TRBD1	CASSLERDRASPLHF	TGTGCCAGCAGCTTGGAAAGGGACAGGGCTTCACCCCTCCACTTT
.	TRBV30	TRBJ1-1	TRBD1	CAWSPTGGEAFF	TGTGCCTGGAGTCCAACAGGGGGTGAAGCTTTCTTT
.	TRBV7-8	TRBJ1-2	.	CASSLRGRGGYTF	TGTGCCAGCAGCTTAAGGGGCAGAGGTGGCTACACCTTC
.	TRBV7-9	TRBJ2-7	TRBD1	CASSAKGQGLGYEQYF	TGTGCCAGCAGCGCGAAAGGACAGGGCCTGGGCTACGAGCAGTACTTC
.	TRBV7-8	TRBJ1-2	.	CASSLGRTYGYTF	TGTGCCAGCAGCTTGGGGCGAACCTATGGCTACACCTTC
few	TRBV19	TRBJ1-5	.	CASSINRGQGGDQPQHF	TGTGCCAGTAGTATAAACCGGGGCCAGGGAGGCGATCAGCCCCAGCATTTT
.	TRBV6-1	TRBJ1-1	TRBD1	CASSEDRTNTEAFF	TGTGCCAGCAGTGAGGACAGGACGAACACTGAAGCTTTCTTT
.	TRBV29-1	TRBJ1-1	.	CSASWGAEAFF	TGCAGCGCCTCGTGGGGGGCTGAAGCTTTCTTT